This T cell receptor beta chain was captured in a study of cytomegalovirus exposure and HLA in healthy donors. Study-level points and caveats: Analysis was performed later, and it showed HLA-associated TCR beta chains to be more clonally expanded than equally common others. It was reportedly the case that the classifier diagnosed cytomegalovirus status with high specificity and sensitivity.

The PCR employed 60 Vbeta primers together with 13 Jbeta primers. Using immunoSEQ multiplex PCR, the repertoire was profiled, and TCRdb retains in-frame clones only, with some absent. The sample carries 180,000 or so clones, just under 80% recorded once. In regard to this clone: Its cognate antigen is unknown.

Germline assignment: CDR1 SEHNR and CDR2 FQNEAQ (reference sequence). The CDR3 length is 15 residues. V lost 10 bases to trimming and J lost 0 bases, with 16 bases between them. This receptor was taken from a female donor in good health and CMV-seronegative. Input material: PBMCs. The gene calls are TRBV7-9 and TRBJ1-3; maybe TRBD1 (5 bases). CDR3 loop: CATRPGIYSGNTIYF. DNA for the CDR3: TGTGCCACTCGGCCAGGGATCTACTCTGGAAACACCATATATTTT. Supplemented by reference TRBV7-9 and TRBJ1-3, the full variable domain reads DTGVSQNPRHKITKRGQNVTFRCDPISEHNRLYWYRQTLGQGPEFLTYFQNEAQLEKSRLLSDRFSAERPKGSFSTLEIQRTEQGDSAMYLCATRPGIYSGNTIYFGEGSWLTVV.